The clone carrying this TCR beta chain was detected only a few times. The data derive from a study of blood T cells in healthy people across ages. About the research overall: Researchers report that template switching captured about one barcoded beta molecule per two T cells.

CDR3 length: 15 amino acids. With 3 bases removed from V and 6 bases from J, the gap between germline ends came to 16 bases. Looked up from germline, CDR1 is LNHDA and CDR2 is SQIVND (reference sequence). A J-beta primer mix and a sample-barcoded 5' primer were used in a second PCR of roughly 6 to 11 cycles. There were at least 2.5 million CDR3-containing paired-end reads obtained from each sample. MiXCR, applied by TCRdb to the 5' RACE reads, yields one record per CDR3 protein. The data show some 710,000 distinct CDR3 sequences, about 24% seen once. The sample comprised blood. This sequence originates from a man aged 65 to 79 in good health. The rearrangement links TRBV19 to TRBJ2-3; D ambiguous. The CDR3 nucleotides read TGTGCCAGTAGTATCTGGAGAGCAGATACGGATACGCAGTATTTT. This gives the protein CASSIWRADTDTQYF.